This TCR beta chain was captured by sequencing in a study of metastatic and nonmetastatic thyroid tumors. Study-level information: Thyroid patients, malignant and benign, had repertoires compared across blood and tumor or nodule tissue. Overall study results and limits: Patients with malignant thyroid tumors reportedly had significantly higher TCR beta diversity than those with benign nodules, in blood and tumor.

Authors' data handling: CDR3 was compared across clinicopathological groups, and the resulting differences were used to build a distant-metastasis classifier for papillary thyroid cancer. Using MiXCR, TCRdb reanalyzed the PCR reads. These V and J calls originate from TCRdb's pipeline instead of the authors' own analysis. The sample carries some 30,000 clones, 7% to 8% recorded once. The entire patient cohort was treatment-naive prior to thyroid surgery. This clone was observed many times. Its antigen is not identified. Material for sequencing was blood. This TCR came from a female donor with papillary thyroid cancer or a benign thyroid nodule (not recorded which). Some clones in this sample may be carry-over from other donors' samples.

CDR3 sequence: CASSRHVTGNTIYF. CDR3 coding DNA: TGTGCCAGCAGCCGACATGTTACTGGAAACACCATATATTTT. This rearrangement joins TRBV7-2 to TRBJ1-3, with D unclear. V shed 5 bases and J shed 2 bases, with 10 bases lying between them. This CDR3 contains 14 residues. Germline V gives CDR1 SGHTA, CDR2 FQGNSA.